This T cell receptor (beta chain) was identified during a study of blood T cell repertoires in COVID-19. Turning to the study itself: The United States, Italy and Spain supplied acute and convalescent COVID-19 samples. T cells, B-cell-depleted T cells, or PBMCs supplied cDNA or gDNA.

Germline V gene lookup returns CDR1 SGHAT and CDR2 FQNNGV. After removal of 1 base from V and 0 bases from J, the junction contained 0 bases not matched to a gene. This CDR3 has 15 residues. The authors' processing: Nucleated cell number was recorded as an estimate derived from reference gene primer amplification. Some clones are missing from TCRdb's copy, which holds only in-frame ones; the method was immunoSEQ multiplex PCR. The DNA was the basis for D and trimming; V, J and clone size are from that table. The profile shows a few hundred thousand clones, over 70% of them singletons. Sample: peripheral blood. The chain couples TRBV11-2 to TRBJ2-1; 7 bases line up with TRBD2. The clonotype comes from a human donor in a cohort sampled during active COVID-19. CDR3 nucleotides: TGTGCCAGCAGCTTAGCGGGGGGCTCCTACAATGAGCAGTTCTTC. This sequence encodes CASSLAGGSYNEQFF.